The T cell receptor (beta chain) under discussion was sequenced for a study of T cell repertoires in cytomegalovirus infection. TCRdb processed the reads anew with MiXCR; each CDR3 protein has one entry. The table shows over 200,000 distinct CDR3 sequences, with roughly an eighth occurring only once. The CDR3 runs 13 residues. CDR1 and CDR2 (germline): DFQATT, SNEGSKA (reference sequence). Trimming took off 5 bases at V and 3 bases at J, with 10 bases between the two ends. Sample: PBMCs. This TCR was recovered from a human donor in good health (CMV status not recorded). Some clones in this sample may be carry-over from other donors' samples. The chain links TRBV20-1 to TRBJ2-2; possible D gene TRBD2, 6 bases. CDR3 nucleotides: TGCAGTGCTGCTAGCGTAGACACCGGGGAGCTGTTTTTT. Amino acid sequence: CSAASVDTGELFF.